This T cell receptor beta chain is from a study of blood T cell repertoires in COVID-19. CDR3 size: 15 residues. From germline, CDR1 is SGHRS and CDR2 YFSETQ. Deletions cut 1 base from V and 3 bases from J, with 12 bases between. Study processing details: Reference gene primer amplification yielded estimated nucleated cell counts. Measured with immunoSEQ multiplex PCR; TCRdb has only the in-frame clones, and not every one. V, J and clone size are taken as reported in that table, and D and trimming were inferred from the DNA itself. Of about 230,000 clones listed, approximately 82% are singletons. The receptor's source is a woman between 65 and 79 years old with active or convalescent COVID-19. Sequencing was done on a sample of peripheral blood. V gene TRBV5-1 combines with J gene TRBJ2-3, with D tentatively TRBD2 (7 bases). This CDR3 reads CASSLTGGGTDTQYF. CDR3 nucleotide sequence: TGCGCCAGCAGCTTGACGGGGGGCGGGACAGATACGCAGTATTTT.